This TCR beta chain was documented in a study of blood T cell repertoires in COVID-19. Looking at the study overall: Cohort 3 recovery required two negative PCRs, clearance, or symptom resolution.

Germline V lookup: CDR1 SGHTA, CDR2 FQGTGA. The CDR3 extends over 14 amino acids. V was clipped by 4 bases and J by 10 bases; unmatched bases: 5. The assay was immunoSEQ multiplex PCR, and TCRdb's table has in-frame clones only and misses some. The table lists roughly 230,000 clones, roughly 87% of them singletons. The sequence was collected from a man aged 30 to 39 in a cohort exposed to, infected with or recovered from COVID-19 (not recorded which). The sequencing input was PBMCs or T cells enriched from blood (not recorded which). The chain is built from TRBV7-3 and TRBJ2-1; 12 nucleotides align to TRBD1. The CDR3 DNA reads as TGTGCCAGCAGCTCGGGACAGGGGGCGGAGGAGCAGTTCTTC. This gives the protein CASSSGQGAEEQFF.